This T cell receptor (beta chain) appears in the sequencing data of a study of human T cells and chemical hapten exposure. The study's findings and limits: Since the donors had alopecia, their immune response may not be the same as that of healthy people. The formation of large CDR3 similarity clusters by expanded TCRs significantly exceeded that of controls. Patch test scores rose with PT1 expanded TCR counts, a positive correlation.

The CDR3 extends over 13 amino acids. The V and J ends lost 6 bases and 3 bases respectively, with 12 bases between them. CDR1 and CDR2 from the germline V gene are MDHEN and SYDVKM. With regard to this clonotype: Its antigen is still unknown.

Time point given: patch test 3, about 24 weeks after DPC sensitization. Treatment here: therapeutic diphenylcyclopropenone sensitization with weekly scalp DPC. Total RNA came from unfractionated whole blood. TCRdb re-called the RACE reads with MiXCR, one entry per CDR3 protein. The sample consists of about 89,000 distinct CDR3 sequences, 10% to 15% of them appearing once. This sequence was found in a woman aged 45-65 years with alopecia areata. Some clones in this sample may be carry-over from other donors' samples. The sequences come from whole blood, collected in connection with sensitization to the hapten diphenylcyclopropenone (DPC). The V call is TRBV28, the J call TRBJ2-7, with a possible D match to TRBD1 (6 bases). This CDR3 is CASRLTGIYEQYF. The CDR3 DNA reads as TGTGCCAGCAGACTGACAGGCATCTACGAGCAGTACTTC. The full variable domain, rest sourced from reference TRBV28 and TRBJ2-7, is DVKVTQSSRYLVKRTGEKVFLECVQDMDHENMFWYRQDPGLGLRLIYFSYDVKMKEKGDIPEGYSVSREKKERFSLILESASTNQTSMYLCASRLTGIYEQYFGPGTRLTVT.